The clone carrying this T cell receptor (beta chain) appeared a single time. The sample is drawn from a study of cytomegalovirus exposure and HLA in healthy donors. Everyone who donated was a healthy bone marrow donor. The PCR was carried out with 60 Vbeta primers and 13 Jbeta primers. Repertoires were generated with immunoSEQ multiplex PCR, while TCRdb's copy carries only in-frame clones and drops some. The data hold under 250,000 clones, with approximately 80% observed a single time. The V gene end was trimmed by 2 bases and the J gene end by 11 bases; junction bases not matched to a gene: 17. The CDR3 sequence is 16 residues long.

Sequencing was done on a sample of PBMCs. This TCR derives from a woman between 45 and 60 years old in good health and CMV-seropositive. The V gene is TRBV23-1, the J gene TRBJ2-5; 7 positions match TRBD1. TRBV23-1 is reported as an ORF; its role is uncertain. As DNA, the CDR3 is TGCGCCAGCAGTCAAAACGCGCCGGGACAGATCCATGAGCAGTACTTC. Its translation: CASSQNAPGQIHEQYF.